This is a list of T cell receptor beta chains from one sample in a study of untreated major depressive disorder. Sequenced by immunoSEQ multiplex PCR; TCRdb stores in-frame clones only, minus some. The data hold approximately 21,000 clones, with about nine tenths observed a single time. Sequenced material: CD4+ T cells from PBMCs. Receptors were obtained from a woman aged 40 to 50 in good health. CDR3s include the opening cysteine and the closing phenylalanine or tryptophan. The D gene is left open where the match is weak. A row's size may be missing; if present it is once, few, many or a size class.

v_gene,abundance,j_gene,d_gene,CDR3nt,CDR3aa
TRBV5-6,-,TRBJ2-7,-,TGTGCCAGCAGCCCGTCTACGGCACGCGAGCAGTACTTC,CASSPSTAREQYF
TRBV28,once,TRBJ2-1,TRBD2,TGTGCCAGCAGTTTGAGTGGGAGCGGGAGCAACAATGAGCAGTTCTTC,CASSLSGSGSNNEQFF
TRBV2,-,TRBJ2-3,TRBD2,TGTGCCAGCAGCCCGGGTAGCGGGGATTTGTGGGATACGCAGTATTTT,CASSPGSGDLWDTQYF
TRBV5-6,-,TRBJ2-3,TRBD2,TGTGCCAGCAGCTTGTTATTGGGCGCTAGCGGGAGCACAGATACGCAGTATTTT,CASSLLLGASGSTDTQYF
TRBV11-2,-,TRBJ2-1,-,TGTGCCAGCAGACGCGGGGAGAGGAATGAGCAGTTCTTC,CASRRGERNEQFF
TRBV19,once,TRBJ1-2,TRBD1,TGTGCCAGTAGTCTAGATCGACAGGGGACCTACACCTTC,CASSLDRQGTYTF
TRBV5-4,-,TRBJ2-5,-,TGTGCCAGCAGCTTGGCCAGGGTAGAGACCCAGTACTTC,CASSLARVETQYF
TRBV7-7,-,TRBJ1-5,-,TGTGCCAGCAGACTACCAGTAGCGGCTCAGCCCCAGCATTTT,CASRLPVAAQPQHF
TRBV19,-,TRBJ2-1,TRBD1,TGTGCCAGCTCTAGTGACAGGGGGGGGTACAATGAGCAGTTCTTC,CASSSDRGGYNEQFF
TRBV6-6,-,TRBJ1-2,-,TGTGCCAGCAGCGATCATGTCTCCGGGTTTCCAGGTGGCTACACCTTC,CASSDHVSGFPGGYTF
TRBV28,once,TRBJ2-3,TRBD2,TGTGCCAGCTCATTGGAGTCTAGCGGGGGGCTCACAGATACGCAGTATTTT,CASSLESSGGLTDTQYF
TRBV7-9,-,TRBJ2-7,TRBD2,TGTGCCAGCAGCTTAACTAGCGGGAGTACCTCCTACGAGCAGTACTTC,CASSLTSGSTSYEQYF
TRBV29-1,-,TRBJ2-6,TRBD2,TGCAGCGTGTATAGCGGGGGTTACTCTGGGGCCAACGTCCTGACTTTC,CSVYSGGYSGANVLTF
TRBV9,-,TRBJ2-1,-,TGTGCCAGCAGCGTAGACTCTACACTGAGATACAATGAGCAGTTCTTC,CASSVDSTLRYNEQFF
TRBV2,-,TRBJ1-5,TRBD1,TGTGCCAGCAGCGAACAGGGGGCTTATCAGCCCCAGCATTTT,CASSEQGAYQPQHF
TRBV4-3,once,TRBJ2-5,TRBD2,TGCGCCAGCAGCCTTAGCGGGGCGGCGGAGACCCAGTACTTC,CASSLSGAAETQYF
TRBV19,-,TRBJ1-5,-,TGTGCCAGTACCAACCCGGCCAACAATCAGCCCCAGCATTTT,CASTNPANNQPQHF
TRBV28,-,TRBJ1-5,TRBD1,TGTGCCAGCAGTCCCGGGACAGGGGGTTATCAGCCCCAGCATTTT,CASSPGTGGYQPQHF
TRBV27,-,TRBJ2-5,-,TGTGCCAGCAGCTGGGCAGGGGTCCAAGAGACCCAGTACTTC,CASSWAGVQETQYF
TRBV27,-,TRBJ1-1,TRBD1,TGTGCCAGCAGTTTACGCGGCAGGGGGATTGCGGCTTTCTTT,CASSLRGRGIAAFF
TRBV7-8,-,TRBJ1-5,-,TGTGCCAGCAGCCGGCAACAGGGTTGGAATCAGCCCCAGCATTTT,CASSRQQGWNQPQHF
TRBV21-1,-,TRBJ2-2,-,TGTGCCAGCAAACCTTCGACAGGTCCACCCGGGGAGCTGTTTTTT,CASKPSTGPPGELFF